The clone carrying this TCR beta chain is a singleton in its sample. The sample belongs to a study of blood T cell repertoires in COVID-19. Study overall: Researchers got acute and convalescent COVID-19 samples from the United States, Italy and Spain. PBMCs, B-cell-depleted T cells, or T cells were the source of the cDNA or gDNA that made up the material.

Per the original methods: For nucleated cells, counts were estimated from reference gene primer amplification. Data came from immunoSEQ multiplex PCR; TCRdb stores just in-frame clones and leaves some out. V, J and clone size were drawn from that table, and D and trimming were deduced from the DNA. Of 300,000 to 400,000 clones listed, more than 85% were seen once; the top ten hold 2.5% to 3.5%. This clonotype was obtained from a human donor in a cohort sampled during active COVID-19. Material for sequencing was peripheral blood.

The CDR3 DNA follows: TGTGCCAGCAGCCCAGGGACAGGGTACTATGGCTACACCTTC. Amino acid sequence: CASSPGTGYYGYTF. The V gene is TRBV11-2, the J gene TRBJ1-2; 9 bases fit TRBD1. This CDR3 region has 14 residues. The J segment lost 3 bases and the V segment lost 5 bases, leaving 4 bases of the junction unmatched. From germline, CDR1 is SGHAT and CDR2 FQNNGV.